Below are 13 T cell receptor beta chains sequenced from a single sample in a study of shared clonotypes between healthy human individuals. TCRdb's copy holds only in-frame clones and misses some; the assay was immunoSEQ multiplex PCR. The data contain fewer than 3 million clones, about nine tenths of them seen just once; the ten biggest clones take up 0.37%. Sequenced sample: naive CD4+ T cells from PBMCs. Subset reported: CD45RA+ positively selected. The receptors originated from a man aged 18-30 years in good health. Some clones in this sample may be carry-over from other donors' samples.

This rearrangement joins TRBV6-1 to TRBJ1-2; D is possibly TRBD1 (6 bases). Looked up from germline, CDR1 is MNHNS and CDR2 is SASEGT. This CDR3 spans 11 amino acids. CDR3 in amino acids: CASGEGYGYTF. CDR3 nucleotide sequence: TGTGCTTCAGGGGAGGGGTATGGCTACACCTTC.

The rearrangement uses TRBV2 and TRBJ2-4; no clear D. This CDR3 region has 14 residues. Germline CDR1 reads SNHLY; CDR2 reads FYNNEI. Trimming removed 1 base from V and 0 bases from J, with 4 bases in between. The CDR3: CASSEVLAKNIQYF. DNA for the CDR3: TGTGCCAGCAGTGAAGTACTAGCCAAAAACATTCAGTACTTC. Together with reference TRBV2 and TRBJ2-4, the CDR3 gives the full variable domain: EPEVTQTPSHQVTQMGQEVILRCVPISNHLYFYWYRQILGQKVEFLVSFYNNEISEKSEIFDDQFSVERPDGSNFTLKIRSTKLEDSAMYFCASSEVLAKNIQYFGAGTRLSVL.

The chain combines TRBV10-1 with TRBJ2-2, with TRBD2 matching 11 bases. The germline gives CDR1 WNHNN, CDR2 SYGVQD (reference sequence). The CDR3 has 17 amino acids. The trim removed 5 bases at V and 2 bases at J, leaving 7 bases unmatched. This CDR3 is CASSTTSGTINTGELFF. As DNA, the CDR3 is TGCGCCAGCAGTACGACTAGCGGGACAATTAACACCGGGGAGCTGTTTTTT.

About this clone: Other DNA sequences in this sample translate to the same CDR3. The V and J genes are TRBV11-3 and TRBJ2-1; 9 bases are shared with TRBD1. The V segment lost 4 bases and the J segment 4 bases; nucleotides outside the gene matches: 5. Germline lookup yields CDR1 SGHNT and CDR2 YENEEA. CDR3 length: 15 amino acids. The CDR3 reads CASSYGQGTYNEQFF. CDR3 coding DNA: TGTGCCAGCAGCTACGGACAGGGGACATACAATGAGCAGTTCTTC.

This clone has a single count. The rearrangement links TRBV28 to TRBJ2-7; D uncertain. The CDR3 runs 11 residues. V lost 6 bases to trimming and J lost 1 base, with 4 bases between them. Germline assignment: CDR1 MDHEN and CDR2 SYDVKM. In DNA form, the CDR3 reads TGTGCCAGCAGGGCTTCCTACGAGCAGTACTTC. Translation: CASRASYEQYF.

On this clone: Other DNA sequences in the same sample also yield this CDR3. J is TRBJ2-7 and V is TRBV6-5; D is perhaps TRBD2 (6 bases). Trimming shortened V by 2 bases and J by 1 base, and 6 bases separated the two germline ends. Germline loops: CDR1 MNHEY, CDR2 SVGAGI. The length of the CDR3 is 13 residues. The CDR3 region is CASSYSGSYEQYF. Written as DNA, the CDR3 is TGTGCCAGCAGTTACAGCGGGTCCTACGAGCAGTACTTC.

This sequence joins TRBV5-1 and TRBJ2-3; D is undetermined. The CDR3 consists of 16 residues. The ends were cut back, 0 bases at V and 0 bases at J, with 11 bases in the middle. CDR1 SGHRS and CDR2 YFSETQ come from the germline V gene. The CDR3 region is CASSLARVASTDTQYF. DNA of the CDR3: TGCGCCAGCAGCTTGGCCCGGGTCGCTAGCACAGATACGCAGTATTTT.

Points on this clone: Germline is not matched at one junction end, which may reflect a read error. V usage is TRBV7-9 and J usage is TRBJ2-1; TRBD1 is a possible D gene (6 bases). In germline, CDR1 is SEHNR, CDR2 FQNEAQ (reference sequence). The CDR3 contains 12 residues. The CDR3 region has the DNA TGTGCCAGCAGCTTAGTTGCTGGACAGCCGATCTTC. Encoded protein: CASSLVAGQPIF.

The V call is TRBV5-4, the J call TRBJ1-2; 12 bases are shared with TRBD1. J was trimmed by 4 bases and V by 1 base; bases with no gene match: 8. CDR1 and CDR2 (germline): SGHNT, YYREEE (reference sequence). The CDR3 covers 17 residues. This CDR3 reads CASSLRDRGRVGYGYTF. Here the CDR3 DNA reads TGTGCCAGCAGCTTGCGGGACAGGGGGCGCGTTGGCTATGGCTACACCTTC.

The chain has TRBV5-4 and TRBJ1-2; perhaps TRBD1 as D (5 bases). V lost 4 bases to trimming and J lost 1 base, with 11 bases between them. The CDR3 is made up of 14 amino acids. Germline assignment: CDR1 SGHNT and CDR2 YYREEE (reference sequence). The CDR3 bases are TGTGCCAGCAGCCTAAAGAGGGGTAACTATGGCTACACCTTC. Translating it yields CASSLKRGNYGYTF.

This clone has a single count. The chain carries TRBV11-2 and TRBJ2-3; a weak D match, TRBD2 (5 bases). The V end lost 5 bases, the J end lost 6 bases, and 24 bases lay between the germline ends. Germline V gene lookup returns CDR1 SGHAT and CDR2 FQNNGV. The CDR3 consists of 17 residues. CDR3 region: CASSPLRIGNTHDTQYF. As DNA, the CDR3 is TGTGCCAGCAGCCCCCTCAGGATCGGGAACACCCACGATACGCAGTATTTT.

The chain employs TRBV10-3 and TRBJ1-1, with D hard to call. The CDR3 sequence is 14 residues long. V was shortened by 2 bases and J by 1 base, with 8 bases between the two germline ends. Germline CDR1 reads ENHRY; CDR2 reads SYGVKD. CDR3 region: CAISEVGTNTEAFF. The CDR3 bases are TGTGCCATCAGTGAGGTGGGAACGAACACTGAAGCTTTCTTT.

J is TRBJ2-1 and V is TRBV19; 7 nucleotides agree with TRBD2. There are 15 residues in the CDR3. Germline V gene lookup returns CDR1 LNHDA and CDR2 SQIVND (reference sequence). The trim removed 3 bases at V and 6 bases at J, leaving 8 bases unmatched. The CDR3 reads CASSMRGSRGNEQFF. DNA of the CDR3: TGTGCCAGTAGTATGCGCGGGAGTAGGGGCAATGAGCAGTTCTTC.